The 12 T cell receptor beta chains below all came from one sample that was sequenced in a study of cytomegalovirus exposure and HLA in healthy donors. The PCR ran on 60 Vbeta and 13 Jbeta primers. Assay: immunoSEQ multiplex PCR; the TCRdb copy retains only in-frame clones and omits some. This table has about 60,000 clones, less than 85% appearing once. Source material: PBMCs. The receptor source for this set is a woman aged 55-69 years in good health and CMV-seropositive.

The chain combines TRBV6-6 with TRBJ2-5, with a possible D match to TRBD1 (6 bases). V was pared by 4 bases and J by 2 bases, with 11 bases between. This CDR3 spans 14 amino acids. Germline V gene data show CDR1 as MNHNY and CDR2 as SVGAGI (reference sequence). CDR3 sequence (DNA): TGTGCCAGCAGTTTTCGGACAGCACAAGAGACCCAGTACTTC. Amino acid sequence: CASSFRTAQETQYF.

The gene calls are TRBV9 and TRBJ2-1; D might be TRBD2 (6 bases). V was shortened by 0 bases and J by 7 bases, with 14 bases between the two germline ends. Germline lookup yields CDR1 SGDLS and CDR2 YYNGEE. The CDR3 spans 15 residues. The CDR3 DNA reads as TGTGCCAGCAGCGTAGATAGCGGCGCATATAATGAGCAGTTCTTC. It encodes CASSVDSGAYNEQFF.

This clone was observed a handful of times. The gene calls are TRBV5-4 and TRBJ2-5; 11 bases are a match to TRBD1. Trimming took 2 bases from V and 5 from J; bases not matched to a gene: 8. CDR1 and CDR2 (germline): SGHNT, YYREEE (reference sequence). The CDR3 extends over 16 amino acids. CDR3: CASSLPGQGVYETQYF. The CDR3 DNA reads as TGTGCCAGCAGCTTACCGGGACAGGGGGTTTATGAGACCCAGTACTTC. Filled out from reference TRBV5-4 and TRBJ2-5, the complete variable domain reads ETGVTQSPTHLIKTRGQQVTLRCSSQSGHNTVSWYQQALGQGPQFIFQYYREEENGRGNFPPRFSGLQFPNYSSELNVNALELDDSALYLCASSLPGQGVYETQYFGPGTRLLVL.

The CDR3 DNA is TGTGCCAGCAGTGAGCGGACAGGGTTGATGATTGGGTTATATGGCTACACCTTC. Protein product: CASSERTGLMIGLYGYTF. The V call is TRBV6-1, the J call TRBJ1-2, with 8 nucleotides matching TRBD1. The CDR3 has 18 amino acids. V was pared by 3 bases and J by 5 bases, with 17 bases of the junction left unmatched. Germline V gene lookup returns CDR1 MNHNS and CDR2 SASEGT.

The chain couples TRBV28 to TRBJ1-3, with 7 bases that match TRBD1. V lost 4 bases to trimming and J lost 2 bases; unmatched junction nucleotides: 5. There are 15 residues in the CDR3. Germline V gene data show CDR1 as MDHEN and CDR2 as SYDVKM. CDR3 in DNA: TGTGCCAGCAGTTCAACCGGGACAGCTGGAAACACCATATATTTT. Translating it yields CASSSTGTAGNTIYF.

A few counts support this clone. This chain connects TRBV14 to TRBJ1-4, with 7 bases matching TRBD1. Looked up from germline, CDR1 is SGHDN and CDR2 is FVKESK. The CDR3 is 13 residues long. Trimming cost V 7 bases and J 6 bases; bases outside gene matches: 5. The CDR3 spells CASNRDSHEKLFF. For the CDR3, the DNA is TGTGCCAGCAACCGGGACAGCCATGAAAAACTGTTTTTT.

The chain couples TRBV9 to TRBJ2-2; weak D call: TRBD1 (6 bases). The CDR3 length is 15 residues. Germline CDR1 SGDLS, CDR2 YYNGEE. V was shortened by 4 bases and J by 2 bases, with 12 bases between the two germline ends. DNA of the CDR3: TGTGCCAGCAGCCTTGGGGGCCTTAACACCGGGGAGCTGTTTTTT. This translates into CASSLGGLNTGELFF.

This clone appeared a few times. The gene calls are TRBV4-3 and TRBJ1-4; 7 nucleotides agree with TRBD1. In germline, CDR1 is LGHNA, CDR2 YSLEER. V lost 3 bases and J lost 8; bases outside the gene matches: 12. This CDR3 comprises 16 residues. In DNA, the CDR3 is TGCGCCAGCAGCCAGGGGACAGCTAAAGAAGAAGAAAAACTGTTTTTT. Translating it yields CASSQGTAKEEEKLFF.

The genes are TRBV5-1 and TRBJ2-3, with 8 positions matching TRBD2. Looked up from germline, CDR1 is SGHRS and CDR2 is YFSETQ. The CDR3 runs 15 residues. Trimming removed 0 bases from V and 6 bases from J; junction bases left unmatched: 6. The CDR3 loop is CASSLAGGAADTQYF. DNA of the CDR3: TGCGCCAGCAGCTTGGCCGGGGGGGCCGCCGATACGCAGTATTTT.

Notes on this clone: Other DNA variants within this sample encode the same CDR3. The chain has TRBV5-1 and TRBJ2-3, with 9 bases that match TRBD2. V trimming: 5 bases; J trimming: 3 bases; junction bases outside the gene matches: 1. The germline V gene encodes CDR1 SGHRS and CDR2 YFSETQ. CDR3 size: 13 residues. The CDR3 DNA sequence: TGCGCCAGCAGTCTAGCGGGAACAGATACGCAGTATTTT. It is translated as CASSLAGTDTQYF.

The chain couples TRBV4-3 to TRBJ2-1, with D possibly being TRBD1 (6 bases). V lost 0 bases and J 4 bases, leaving 16 bases between the germline ends. The CDR3 has 17 residues. Germline V gene lookup returns CDR1 LGHNA and CDR2 YSLEER. This CDR3 is CASSQDRAGRGYNEQFF. The CDR3 DNA reads as TGCGCCAGCAGCCAAGATAGGGCGGGCAGGGGTTACAATGAGCAGTTCTTC.

V is TRBV5-1 and J is TRBJ2-3; D gene unclear. Trimming pared 0 bases from V and 4 bases from J, leaving 9 bases between. Germline-derived CDR1 and CDR2 are SGHRS and YFSETQ. The CDR3 is 14 amino acids. The CDR3 loop is CASSLEQFADTQYF. In nucleotides, the CDR3 is TGCGCCAGCAGCTTGGAACAATTCGCAGATACGCAGTATTTT.